This T cell receptor beta chain derives from a study of T-cell memory formation after mild COVID-19. TCRdb ran MiXCR on the 5' RACE reads and lists one entry per CDR3 protein. The repertoire holds roughly 400,000 distinct CDR3 sequences, with approximately 24% as singletons. The CDR3 runs to 19 residues. Trimming at V came to 4 bases and at J to 4 bases, leaving 15 bases not matched to a gene. Germline V lookup: CDR1 SGHVS, CDR2 FQNEAQ. The chain joins TRBV7-8 to TRBJ2-2; 10 positions match TRBD2. The sequence was collected from an adult woman who had mild COVID-19 (a few samples of this study predate the infection). Cell type and time point are not known. The sequenced sample consisted of PBMCs or a T cell subset sorted from them (not recorded which). The CDR3 here is CASSSRGLAGVGSTGELFF. Here the CDR3 DNA reads TGTGCCAGCAGCTCGCGTGGGCTAGCGGGAGTTGGGAGCACCGGGGAGCTGTTTTTT.